The present T cell receptor beta chain was sequenced within a study of brain metastases from non-small cell lung cancer (dated by TCRdb to between 2018 and 2021). Some background on the complete study: In non-small-cell lung cancer patients, the researchers characterized the immune microenvironment of brain metastases and primary tumors that had been resected as matched pairs.

CDR1 ENHRY and CDR2 SYGVKD were looked up in the germline V gene. Unmatched junction bases come to 12, with V trimmed by 1 base and J by 7 bases. The CDR3 starts with the cysteine, ends with the phenylalanine, and has 17 residues. The CDR3 DNA has 51 bases and is translated from base 1. This clone was seen a handful of times. Its antigen is unknown. No per-base quality is available; no much larger clone lies one base away. A cohort of about 41 patients with surgically resected non-small-cell lung cancer, for whom both primary tumor and brain metastasis specimens were available, was included. The method behind the library was the immunoSEQ multiplex PCR assay. Sequencing of the T-cell receptor beta chain repertoire was carried out together with a 770-gene immune expression panel. The table was pulled from immuneACCESS by TCRdb, which kept in-frame rearrangements only. Such tables lose some clones; where checked, under half of the loss comes from unresolved V genes, and the rest has no known cause. For this sample the table gives a few thousand clones, of which 95% to 96% were detected only once. The top ten clones comprise 1.9% of the sample.

Rearrangement joined TRBV10-3 to TRBJ2-2, with 7 middle bases fitting TRBD1. The sequence derives from a donor aged 40 or over with non-small cell lung cancer. Sequenced sample: tumor-adjacent normal tissue. The nucleotides are TGTGCCATCAGTGAGTTGGTCCGGGACAGCCAGCGCGGGGAGCTGTTTTTT. This translates into CAISELVRDSQRGELFF.